These 5 T cell receptor beta chains share one sample of origin, sequenced in a study of blood T cell repertoires in COVID-19. Clones were sequenced by immunoSEQ multiplex PCR, and TCRdb holds only the in-frame ones, with some missing. The sample consists of some 410,000 clones, around 89% of them appearing once. Sequenced input: PBMCs or T cells enriched from blood (not recorded which). Every receptor here comes from a woman aged 25 to 39 with acute COVID-19.

CDR3 nucleotides: TGTGCCACCAGCAGAGAGGCCGGGACTAGCGGGATTGGGGGCTCCTACGAGCAGTACTTC. Protein sequence: CATSREAGTSGIGGSYEQYF. V is TRBV15 and J is TRBJ2-7; TRBD2 aligns across 13 bases. The CDR3 consists of 20 residues. J was trimmed by 0 bases and V by 0 bases; bases with no gene match: 11. Germline V CDR1 and CDR2: LNHNV, YYDKDF (reference sequence).

A single count supports this clone. The chain recombines TRBV10-3 with TRBJ1-1, with D possibly matching TRBD1 (5 bases). The CDR3 extends over 13 amino acids. The germline CDR1 and CDR2 sequences are ENHRY and SYGVKD. Trimming shortened V by 5 bases and J by 2 bases, and 9 bases separated the two germline ends. The CDR3 DNA is TGTGCCATCAGTCGGGGGAGCAACACTGAAGCTTTCTTT. Translated: CAISRGSNTEAFF.

Notes on this clone: Other DNA sequences in this specimen translate into the identical CDR3. The CDR3 DNA follows: TGCGCCAGCAGCCTCCTAGCGGGGGGGTCCTACAATGAGCAGTTCTTC. Protein: CASSLLAGGSYNEQFF. The chain recombines TRBV5-1 with TRBJ2-1; 12 nucleotides line up with TRBD2. The germline CDR1 and CDR2 sequences are SGHRS and YFSETQ. The J segment lost 1 base and the V segment lost 4 bases, leaving 3 bases of the junction unmatched. The CDR3 runs 16 residues. The full variable domain, in which reference TRBV5-1 and TRBJ2-1 provide the parts outside the CDR3, is KAGVTQTPRYLIKTRGQQVTLSCSPISGHRSVSWYQQTPGQGLQFLFEYFSETQRNKGNFPGRFSGRQFSNSRSEMNVSTLELGDSALYLCASSLLAGGSYNEQFFGPGTRLTVL.

The chain combines TRBV9 with TRBJ2-3; the D gene is possibly TRBD2 (5 bases). In germline, CDR1 is SGDLS, CDR2 YYNGEE. V was cut by 4 bases and J by 2 bases, with 17 bases left in between. The CDR3 is made up of 16 amino acids. The CDR3 nucleotides read TGTGCCAGCAGCCTTAACGCGGGTGGCTACACAGATACGCAGTATTTT. Amino acids: CASSLNAGGYTDTQYF.

The chain carries TRBV19 and TRBJ2-1; 9 positions agree with TRBD2. This CDR3 is built from 14 residues. Germline-derived CDR1 and CDR2 are LNHDA and SQIVND (reference sequence). J was trimmed by 7 bases and V by 2 bases; bases with no gene match: 3. CDR3: CASSINLAGNEQFF. In DNA, the CDR3 is TGTGCCAGTAGTATAAACCTAGCGGGGAATGAGCAGTTCTTC. The full variable domain, rest sourced from reference TRBV19 and TRBJ2-1, is DGGITQSPKYLFRKEGQNVTLSCEQNLNHDAMYWYRQDPGQGLRLIYYSQIVNDFQKGDIAEGYSVSREKKESFPLTVTSAQKNPTAFYLCASSINLAGNEQFFGPGTRLTVL.